This TCR beta chain was captured by sequencing in a study of cytomegalovirus exposure and HLA in healthy donors (dated 2017 in TCRdb). About the full investigation: An earlier analysis of approximately 640 of the donors reported more than 250 Gb of sequence data and some 120 million unique TCR beta sequences from around 200 million T cells. An early release that covered approximately 600 HLA-typed donors contained about 300 gigabases of sequencing data and approximately 85 million unique TCR sequences. Of the roughly 400 genotyped donors, over 70% fell in the genetic ancestry cluster associated with self-reported Caucasian donors. The study aimed to test whether signatures of past pathogen exposure could be identified by cataloging public T cell receptors. The study used immunosequencing to profile the T cell repertoires of 600 to 850 subjects and linked those repertoires to cytomegalovirus serostatus. In addition to the first cohort of 666 subjects, a separate validation cohort of approximately 120 different subjects was used. High-throughput TCR immunosequencing, statistical association of individual TCRs with disease status, and machine learning were combined to predict cytomegalovirus infection status. A later analysis re-analyzed previously published TCR beta repertoires from roughly 630 donors and added high-resolution HLA genotyping to study TCR occurrence patterns. Rather than drawing on any new phenotypic data, the later analysis identified candidate immune exposures from TCR beta sequences and the way those sequences occurred across donors. To decide whether each TCR beta V gene segment behaved as functional or pseudogenic, an earlier analysis of fewer than 750 of the donors relied on high-throughput TCR beta sequencing. Donor age, sex, ethnicity and CMV serostatus were compiled together with the repertoire data. Genome-wide SNP genotypes for about three fifths of the roughly 700 donors were used in a later genetic analysis, which treated that subset as a discovery cohort. All discovery cohort repertoires had been generated on a single sequencing platform. HLA typing covered class I and class II loci at four-digit resolution. Typing coverage differed by locus: A, B, C, DRB1 and DQB1 were typed in roughly 629-630 donors, DQA1 in about 560, DPA1 in 600 to 610, and DPB1 in around 440. Roughly 5 DR-DQ haplotypes were treated as single units for association and clustering because of strong linkage in the cohort. Among almost 400 genotyped donors of the cohort, an average of about 240,000 unique TCR beta nucleotide sequences were sequenced per donor, 15% to 20% of them non-productive.

A note on this clone: No cognate antigen has been identified for it. Base qualities were left out, and no much larger clone turns up one base away.

The cohort was made up of around 720 healthy bone marrow donors. Cohort members were all nominally healthy when sampled, although unrecorded immune exposures were likely present. The donor tested CMV seropositive, placing the donor among the roughly 300 seropositive members of the cohort. Each donor provided a peripheral blood sample, and peripheral blood mononuclear cells were used for TCR beta sequencing. The Qiagen DNeasy Blood Extraction Kit was used to extract genomic DNA from the blood cell samples. The CDR3 covers 13 residues, taking in both the cysteine and the phenylalanine. The kept DNA is CDR3 alone, 39 bases in frame from the first base. The germline V gene supplies CDR1 SGHTA and CDR2 FQGNSA. Trimming removed 5 bases from V and 9 bases from J, leaving 11 bases between the germline ends. The library was produced with the immunoSEQ multiplex PCR assay. For the multiplex PCR, a mixture combining 60 forward primers for TCR Vbeta segments and 13 reverse primers for TCR Jbeta segments was used. The CDR3 region of rearranged TCR beta genes was amplified from genomic DNA by a multiplex PCR assay. The Illumina HiSeq System was used to sequence the amplified TCR beta libraries as 87-base-pair reads. Per the original workflow: A later analysis counted around 72 million unique TCR beta chains across the 550 to 700 repertoires, and roughly 9.9 million of these chains were shared by at least two donors. Raw reads were error-corrected and collapsed into unique sequences by a nearest-neighbor algorithm in which closely related sequences were merged to remove PCR and sequencing errors. Alignment of CDR3 sequences to IMGT reference sequences was used to assign V, D and J gene segments. Each retained sequence needed at least a six-nucleotide match to both a V gene segment and a J gene segment. A rearrangement counted as productive if the CDR3 had no stop codons and remained in frame with V and J, and every other rearrangement counted as non-productive. Following IMGT convention, CDR3 was defined as the stretch from the second conserved V-encoded cysteine to the conserved J-encoded phenylalanine. The earlier analysis of about 590 of the donors excluded sequences that lacked an unambiguous match to a single V gene segment. In an earlier analysis of more than 500 of the donors, a V segment was called functional when productive rearrangements were above 56.7%, and segregating when the standard deviation between donors exceeded 5%. To diagnose cytomegalovirus status from the catalog of TCR beta chain sequences, a statistical classification framework was built. In a later analysis, V and J genes were assigned by comparing TCR nucleotide sequences against IMGT/GENE-DB human TR gene sequences. A later analysis assigned CDR3 sequences and most-parsimonious VDJ recombination scenarios with the TCRdist pipeline. In a later analysis, each TCR beta chain was defined by its CDR3 amino acid sequence together with its V-gene family, and reads lacking a unique V-gene family were excluded. A later analysis removed 500 to 600 highly shared, low-generation-probability nucleotide sequences to deal with suspected cross-contamination and a sequencing artifact. For each public chain, a later analysis derived a clonal expansion index from normalized ranks of inferred template counts within each repertoire. In a later analysis, generation probabilities were computed with a VDJ recombination model fitted to out-of-frame rearrangements, and the resulting probabilities were checked against IGoR. Hypergeometric tests were used in a later analysis to score TCR-TCR, TCR-HLA and TCR-CMV co-occurrence, with a repertoire-size bias correction applied to the TCR pairs. In a later analysis, false discovery rates were estimated by permuting HLA or CMV assignments 20 times. A later analysis grouped co-occurring TCRs with DBSCAN, adding TCRdist sequence similarity when clustering within HLA-allele-positive subsets. For co-occurrence clustering, repertoires with fewer than 30,000 or more than 120,000 public chains were excluded, along with four or five repertoires with anomalous nucleotide sharing. TCRdb stores this immuneACCESS table with in-frame sequences only. Part of the clones is absent; in the studies checked, under half of the shortfall reflects unresolved V genes, and no reason is known for the rest. V, J and clone size derive from that table, while D and trimming were established from the DNA sequence. Counted in this sample were roughly 200,000 clones; 81% of them appeared once. In total, the top ten clones hold 3.4% of the sample.

Study-level results and caveats: According to a later analysis, most CMV-associated TCR beta chains appeared to be HLA-restricted, and the HLA associations seemed to be driven largely by CMV exposure. A later analysis found that TCR association rates varied across HLA loci, with DRB1 alleles showing the most associated TCRs and HLA-C alleles the fewest. In a later genetic analysis, a missense DCLRE1C variant was associated with V-gene and J-gene trimming of TCR beta chains, and the association was replicated in an independent cohort. A further reported finding was that TCR beta sequences accurately predicted the HLA-A and HLA-B alleles for most subjects in the first cohort. While some public TCRs were present in many individuals, most TCR sequences turned up only very rarely across donors. A group of highly shared sequence variants was considered likely to be a technical artifact of the sequencing pipeline. In a later analysis, 16,951 TCR beta sequences were associated with specific HLA alleles at a false discovery rate of 0.05. Some IMGT-functional V segments, including TRBV6-2 and TRBV6-3, could not be told apart with the 87-base-pair reads, so those segments were excluded. The study listed approximately 150 TCR beta chains as associated with cytomegalovirus. In vitro tests confirmed that a few of the cytomegalovirus-associated TCR beta chains recognize cytomegalovirus antigens. Because counts were too low, 15 or so rarely observed V segments, including chromosome 9 orphons, were excluded from the earlier analysis of 587 of the donors. According to a later genetic analysis, donors in an Asian-associated ancestry cluster had fewer N-insertions in productive TCRs than the roughly 700-donor mean. When HLA alleles, especially DR and DQ, strongly co-occurred, TCR associations were difficult to assign to individual alleles. The classifier was reported to diagnose cytomegalovirus status with high specificity and sensitivity in both the original and validation cohorts. In a later analysis, HLA-associated TCR beta chains showed more clonal expansion and lower generation probabilities than non-associated chains that were equally common. Sequencing depth was assumed to be roughly uniform across donors in the presence/absence analyses, though that assumption may not hold. The only immune exposure information available for the cohort was CMV serostatus. HLA typing was unavailable for some donors at each locus, so association tests used only the typed subset. Several of the top co-occurrence clusters appeared to be linked to parvovirus B19, influenza, CMV and Epstein-Barr virus, according to a later analysis. In an earlier analysis of more than 500 of the donors, most TCR beta V segments appeared in productive rearrangements about 87% or about 30% of the time, broadly matching IMGT annotations. Correlated functional status among segregating V segments might be attributable to linkage disequilibrium, but an unknown experimental factor could not be ruled out. This cohort had only TCR beta chains sequenced, and the lack of alpha or paired-chain data limited which features could be detected. The authors suggested that the approach could potentially be extended to other disease states and immunological phenotypes.

This sequence originates from a man in his forties in good health and CMV-seropositive. The sequenced material came from PBMCs. Recombination joined TRBV7-2 with TRBJ1-6; the best D guess is TRBD1, with 5 bases matching. The CDR3 protein: CASSPGRGSPLHF. The DNA sequence is given as TGTGCCAGCAGCCCGGGGCGGGGTTCACCCCTCCACTTT.